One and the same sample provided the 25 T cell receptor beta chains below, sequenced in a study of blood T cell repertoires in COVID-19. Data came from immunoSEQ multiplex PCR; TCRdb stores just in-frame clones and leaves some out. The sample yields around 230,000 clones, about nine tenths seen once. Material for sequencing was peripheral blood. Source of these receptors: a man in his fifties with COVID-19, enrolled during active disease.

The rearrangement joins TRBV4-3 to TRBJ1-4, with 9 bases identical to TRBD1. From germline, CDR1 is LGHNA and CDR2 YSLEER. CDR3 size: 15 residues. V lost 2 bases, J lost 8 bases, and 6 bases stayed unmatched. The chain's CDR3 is CASSQRQGVGEKLFF. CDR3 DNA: TGCGCCAGCAGCCAACGACAGGGGGTGGGGGAAAAACTGTTTTTT.

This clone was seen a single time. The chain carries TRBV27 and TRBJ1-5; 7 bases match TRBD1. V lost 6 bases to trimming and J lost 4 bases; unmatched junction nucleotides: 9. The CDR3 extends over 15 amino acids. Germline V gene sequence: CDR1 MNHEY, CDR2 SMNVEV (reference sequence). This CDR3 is CASSYRQGTNQPQHF. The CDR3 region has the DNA TGTGCCAGCAGCTATCGACAGGGTACGAATCAGCCCCAGCATTTT.

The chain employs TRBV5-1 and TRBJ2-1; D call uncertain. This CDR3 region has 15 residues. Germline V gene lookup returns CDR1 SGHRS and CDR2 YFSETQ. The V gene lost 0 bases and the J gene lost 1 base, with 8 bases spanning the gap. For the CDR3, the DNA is TGCGCCAGCAGCTTGGCAACTGATTCCTACAATGAGCAGTTCTTC. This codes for CASSLATDSYNEQFF. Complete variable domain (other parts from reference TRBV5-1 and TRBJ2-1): KAGVTQTPRYLIKTRGQQVTLSCSPISGHRSVSWYQQTPGQGLQFLFEYFSETQRNKGNFPGRFSGRQFSNSRSEMNVSTLELGDSALYLCASSLATDSYNEQFFGPGTRLTVL.

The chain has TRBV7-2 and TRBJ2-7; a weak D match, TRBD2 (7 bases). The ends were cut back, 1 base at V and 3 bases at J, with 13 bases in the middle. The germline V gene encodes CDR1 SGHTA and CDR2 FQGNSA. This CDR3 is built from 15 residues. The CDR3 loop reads CASSLGGGGGYEQYF. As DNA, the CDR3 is TGTGCCAGCAGCTTAGGCGGGGGAGGGGGCTACGAGCAGTACTTC.

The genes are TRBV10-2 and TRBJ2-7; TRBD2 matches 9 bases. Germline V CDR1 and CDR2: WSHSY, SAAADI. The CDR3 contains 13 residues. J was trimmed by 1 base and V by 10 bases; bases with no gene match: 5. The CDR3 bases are TGCGCCACTCTAGCGGGGTCTTCCTACGAGCAGTACTTC. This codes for CATLAGSSYEQYF.

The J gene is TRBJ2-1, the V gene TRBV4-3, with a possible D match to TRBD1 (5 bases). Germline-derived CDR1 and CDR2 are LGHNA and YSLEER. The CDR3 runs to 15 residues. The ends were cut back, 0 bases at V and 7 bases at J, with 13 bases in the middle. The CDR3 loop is CASSQDYQGVNEQFF. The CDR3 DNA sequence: TGCGCCAGCAGCCAAGATTATCAGGGTGTGAATGAGCAGTTCTTC.

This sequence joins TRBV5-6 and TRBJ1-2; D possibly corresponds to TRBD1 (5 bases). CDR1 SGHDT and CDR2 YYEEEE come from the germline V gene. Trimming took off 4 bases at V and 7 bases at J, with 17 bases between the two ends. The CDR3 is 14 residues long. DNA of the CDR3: TGTGCCAGCAGCCCCTTGGGGGGGGTCTTTGGCTACACCTTC. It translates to CASSPLGGVFGYTF.

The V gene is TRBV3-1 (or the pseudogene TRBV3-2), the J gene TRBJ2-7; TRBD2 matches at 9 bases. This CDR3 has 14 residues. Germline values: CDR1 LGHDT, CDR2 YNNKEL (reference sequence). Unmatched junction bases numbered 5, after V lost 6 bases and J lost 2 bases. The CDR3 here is CASRRAGGTYEQYF. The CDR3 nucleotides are TGTGCCAGCAGGCGAGCGGGGGGTACCTACGAGCAGTACTTC.

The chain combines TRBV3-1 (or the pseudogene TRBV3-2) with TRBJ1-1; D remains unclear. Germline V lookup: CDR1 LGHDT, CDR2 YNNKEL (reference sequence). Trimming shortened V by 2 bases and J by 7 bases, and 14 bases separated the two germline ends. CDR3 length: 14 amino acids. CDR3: CASSQTPFRFEAFF. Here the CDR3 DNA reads TGTGCCAGCAGCCAAACCCCTTTCAGGTTTGAAGCTTTCTTT.

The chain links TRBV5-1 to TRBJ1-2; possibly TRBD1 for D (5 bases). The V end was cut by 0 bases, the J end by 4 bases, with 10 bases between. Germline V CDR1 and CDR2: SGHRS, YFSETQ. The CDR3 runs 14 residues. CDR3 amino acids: CASSLEGLGYGYTF. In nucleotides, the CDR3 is TGCGCCAGCAGCTTGGAGGGACTCGGCTATGGCTACACCTTC.

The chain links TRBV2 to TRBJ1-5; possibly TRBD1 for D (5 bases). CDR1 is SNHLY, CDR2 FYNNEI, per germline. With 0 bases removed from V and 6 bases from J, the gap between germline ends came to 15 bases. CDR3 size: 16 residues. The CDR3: CASSEAGGGRGQPQHF. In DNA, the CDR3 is TGTGCCAGCAGTGAAGCCGGGGGGGGACGTGGTCAGCCCCAGCATTTT. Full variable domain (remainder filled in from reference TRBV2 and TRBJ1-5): EPEVTQTPSHQVTQMGQEVILRCVPISNHLYFYWYRQILGQKVEFLVSFYNNEISEKSEIFDDQFSVERPDGSNFTLKIRSTKLEDSAMYFCASSEAGGGRGQPQHFGDGTRLSIL.

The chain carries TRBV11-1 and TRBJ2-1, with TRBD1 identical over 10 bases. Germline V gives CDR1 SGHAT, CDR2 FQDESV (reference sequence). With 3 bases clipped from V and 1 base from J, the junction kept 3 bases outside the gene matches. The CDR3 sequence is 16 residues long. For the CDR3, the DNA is TGTGCCAGCAGCTTGGGACAGGGGTTGTCCTACAATGAGCAGTTCTTC. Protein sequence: CASSLGQGLSYNEQFF.

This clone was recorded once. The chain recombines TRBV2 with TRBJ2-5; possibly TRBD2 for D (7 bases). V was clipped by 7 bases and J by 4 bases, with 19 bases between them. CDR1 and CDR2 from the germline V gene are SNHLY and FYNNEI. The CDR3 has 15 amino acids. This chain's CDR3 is CASNRQGRGGETQYF. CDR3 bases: TGTGCCAGCAACCGCCAGGGGAGGGGTGGAGAGACCCAGTACTTC.

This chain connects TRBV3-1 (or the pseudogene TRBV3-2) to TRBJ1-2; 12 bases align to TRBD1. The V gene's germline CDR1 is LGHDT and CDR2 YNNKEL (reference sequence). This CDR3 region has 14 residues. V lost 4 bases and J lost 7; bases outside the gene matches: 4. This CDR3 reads CASSPPGQGAGYTF. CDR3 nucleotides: TGTGCCAGCAGCCCACCGGGACAGGGGGCTGGCTACACCTTC.

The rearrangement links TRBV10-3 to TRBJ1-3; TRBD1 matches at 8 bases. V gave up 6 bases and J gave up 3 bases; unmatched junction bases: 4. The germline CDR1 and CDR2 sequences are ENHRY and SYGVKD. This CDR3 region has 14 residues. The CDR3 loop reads CAIRLTGVGNTIYF. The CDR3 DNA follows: TGTGCCATCAGACTGACAGGGGTTGGAAACACCATATATTTT.

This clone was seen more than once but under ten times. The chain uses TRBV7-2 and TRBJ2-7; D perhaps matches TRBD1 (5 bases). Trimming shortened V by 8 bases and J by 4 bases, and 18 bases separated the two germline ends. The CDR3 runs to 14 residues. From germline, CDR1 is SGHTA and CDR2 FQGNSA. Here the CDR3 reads CASSSQGQVYEQYF. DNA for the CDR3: TGTGCCAGCTCCTCCCAGGGTCAGGTTTACGAGCAGTACTTC. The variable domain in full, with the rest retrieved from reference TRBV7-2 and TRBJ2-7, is GAGVSQSPSNKVTEKGKDVELRCDPISGHTALYWYRQSLGQGLEFLIYFQGNSAPDKSGLPSDRFSAERTGGSVSTLTIQRTQQEDSAVYLCASSSQGQVYEQYFGPGTRLTVT.

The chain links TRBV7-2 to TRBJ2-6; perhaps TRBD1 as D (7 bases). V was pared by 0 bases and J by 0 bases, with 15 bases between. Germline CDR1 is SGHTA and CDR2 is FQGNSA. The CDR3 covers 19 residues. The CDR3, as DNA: TGTGCCAGCAGCTTAGCTTCTCGACAGGGAGGCTCTGGGGCCAACGTCCTGACTTTC. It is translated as CASSLASRQGGSGANVLTF.

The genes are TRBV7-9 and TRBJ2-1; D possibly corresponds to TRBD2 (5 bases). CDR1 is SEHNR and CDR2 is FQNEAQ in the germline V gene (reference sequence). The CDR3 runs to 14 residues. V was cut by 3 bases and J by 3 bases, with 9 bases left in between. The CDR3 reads CASSFSTNYNEQFF. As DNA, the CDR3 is TGTGCCAGCAGCTTTTCGACTAACTACAATGAGCAGTTCTTC.

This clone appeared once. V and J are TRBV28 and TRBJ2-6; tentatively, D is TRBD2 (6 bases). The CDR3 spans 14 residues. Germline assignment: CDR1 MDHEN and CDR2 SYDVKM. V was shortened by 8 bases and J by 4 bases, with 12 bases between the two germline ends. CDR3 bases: TGTGCCAGCTCCTGGGAGGTCGGGGCCAACGTCCTGACTTTC. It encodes CASSWEVGANVLTF.

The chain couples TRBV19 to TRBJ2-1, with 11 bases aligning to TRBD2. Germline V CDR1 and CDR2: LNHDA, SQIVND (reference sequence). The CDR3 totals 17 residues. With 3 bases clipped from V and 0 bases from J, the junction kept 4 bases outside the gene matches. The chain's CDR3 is CASSITSGRGSYNEQFF. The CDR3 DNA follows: TGTGCCAGTAGTATCACTAGCGGGAGAGGCTCCTACAATGAGCAGTTCTTC.

The chain's CDR3 is CATTRGSSGNTIYF. The CDR3, as DNA: TGTGCCACCACCCGGGGGTCCTCTGGAAACACCATATATTTT. The V and J genes are TRBV19 and TRBJ1-3, with a possible D match to TRBD1 (5 bases). Deletions cut 10 bases from V and 0 bases from J, with 13 bases between. CDR3 length equals 14 residues. Germline V lookup: CDR1 LNHDA, CDR2 SQIVND (reference sequence).

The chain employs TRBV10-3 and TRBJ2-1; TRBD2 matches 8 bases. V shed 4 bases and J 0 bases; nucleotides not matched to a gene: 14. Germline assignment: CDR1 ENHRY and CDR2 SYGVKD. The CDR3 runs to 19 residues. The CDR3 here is CAISVGSGASPSSYNEQFF. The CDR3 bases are TGTGCCATCAGTGTGGGTAGCGGGGCCAGCCCCAGCTCCTACAATGAGCAGTTCTTC.

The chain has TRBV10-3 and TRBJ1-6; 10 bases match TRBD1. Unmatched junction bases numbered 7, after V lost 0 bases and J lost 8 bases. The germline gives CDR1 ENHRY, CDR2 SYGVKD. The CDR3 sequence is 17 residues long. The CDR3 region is CAISESIAGTGDSPLHF. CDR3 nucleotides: TGTGCCATCAGTGAGTCGATCGCCGGGACAGGGGATTCACCCCTCCACTTT.

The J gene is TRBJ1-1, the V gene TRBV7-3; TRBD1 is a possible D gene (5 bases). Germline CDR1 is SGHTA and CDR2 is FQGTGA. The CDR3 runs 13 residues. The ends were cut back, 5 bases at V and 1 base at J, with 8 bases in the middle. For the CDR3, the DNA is TGTGCCAGCAGCAAAGACAGGAACACTGAAGCTTTCTTT. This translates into CASSKDRNTEAFF.

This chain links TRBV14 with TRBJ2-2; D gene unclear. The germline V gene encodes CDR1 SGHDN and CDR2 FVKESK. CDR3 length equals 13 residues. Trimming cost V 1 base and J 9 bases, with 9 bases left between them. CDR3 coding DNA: TGTGCCAGCAGCCAAGGAAATGAGCGGGAGCTGTTTTTT. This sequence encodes CASSQGNERELFF. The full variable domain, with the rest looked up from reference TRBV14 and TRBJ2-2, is EAGVTQFPSHSVIEKGQTVTLRCDPISGHDNLYWYRRVMGKEIKFLLHFVKESKQDESGMPNNRFLAERTGGTYSTLKVQPAELEDSGVYFCASSQGNERELFFGEGSRLTVL.